The T cell receptor (beta chain) under discussion was sequenced for a study of T cell clusters in autoimmune cytopenias (dated by TCRdb to between 2019 and 2020). Turning to the overall study: The median TRB sequencing depth was approximately 52,000 reads per sample, and the median number of distinct TRB clonotypes was around 2,200 per sample. In autoimmune cytopenia patients, peripheral blood TRB and IGH repertoires were sequenced during active disease and over treatment follow-up, together with healthy, CLL and autoimmune hepatitis controls. The goal of the study was to find out whether patients with autoimmune cytopenia have a disease-specific immune repertoire signature that could be used as a blood-based biomarker.

For each sample, TRB amplification used 200 to 250 ng of peripheral blood genomic DNA, equal to approximately 38,000 genome equivalents. This clonotype is medium-sized (0.01 to 0.1%) by its frequency; no count is available. No antigen is known for it. General study outcomes and caveats: The cluster-lack signature was not seen for secondary cytopenia versus CLL, apparently masked by the dominant lymphoma-associated repertoire. The T cell clusters were defined in silico only, and their functional role remained to be validated experimentally. The GLIPH analysis suggested a lack of physiological T cell clusters in primary autoimmune cytopenia patients, since 51 clusters were exclusive to healthy donors whereas 15 to 20 were exclusive to patients. TRB repertoire shifts, with less even repertoires in secondary cytopenia and CLL, mostly reflected lymphoma bias rather than autoimmunity. Healthy donors had almost three times as many exclusive TRB clusters as active autoimmune hepatitis patients, a finding consistent with an autoimmunity-wide signature.

The CDR3 contains 16 residues, cysteine and phenylalanine counted. No DNA is given. In the germline V gene, CDR1 corresponds to SQVTM and CDR2 to ANQGSEA. To amplify TRB rearrangements, a touch-down multiplex PCR protocol was run with the TRB-A and TRB-B primer pools combined in a single tube. Two consecutive PCR reactions with Phusion HS II polymerase added Illumina adapters and sample indices to the amplicons. Amplicons were gel-purified with the NucleoSpin Gel and PCR Clean-up kit, then quantified by Qubit and quality-checked on an Agilent 2100 Bioanalyzer. Sequencing of the libraries was done on an Illumina MiSeq with 600-cycle, single-indexed, paired-end runs. The authors' analysis ran thus. MiXCR version 2.1.12 with the default MiXCR reference library was used to align and assemble TRB reads. A clone was defined by each unique CDR3 nucleotide sequence, and the analysis included only productive sequences with two or more reads. Repertoire diversity was assessed with alpha-parameterized diversity profiles (alpha 0 to 5), including the Shannon (alpha 1) and Simpson (alpha 2) indices, which were computed with an R script. Combinatorial TRB VJ usage was calculated with the tcR package and was compared between cohorts by principal component analysis performed with ade4. GLIPH clustering of TCRbeta CDR3s was carried out on cohort pairs matched by age and read depth, and cluster frequencies were compared by Wilcoxon test. Reads reprocessed by TCRdb are summarized as one entry per CDR3 protein sequence, and DNA is absent. TCRdb's processing, not the study's, gives the V and J calls here. This sample's table lists around 10,000 distinct CDR3 sequences. The top ten constitute around 4% of the sample.

The source material was peripheral blood. This TCR derives from a human donor with an autoimmune cytopenia or autoimmune hepatitis (not recorded which). The chain employs TRBV29-1 and TRBJ2-1; TCRdb gives TRBD1 as the D gene, but with no DNA this cannot be confirmed. The CDR3 corresponds to CSVEGLQGYITDEQFF.